This T cell receptor beta chain was identified during a study of shared T cell receptors in the human thymus. The data were produced by immunoSEQ multiplex PCR, yet TCRdb's version contains in-frame clones alone and is incomplete. The sample has 650,000 to 950,000 clones, roughly 85% seen once. The CDR3 consists of 13 residues. Germline values: CDR1 SGHVS, CDR2 FNYEAQ. V lost 2 bases and J lost 5, with 10 bases in between. The same sample was also studied in work on human thymus T cells. According to that study: Having corrective surgery for congenital heart defects, healthy Finnish infants were the ones who donated. Thymic resections from corrective heart surgery supplied the tissue. Thymic and blood repertoires seemed to show skewed V and J gene use. Related research found strongly overlapping thymic repertoires in unrelated individuals.

Material for sequencing was thymocytes. This sequence was found in a girl under three years old with a congenital heart defect. The chain joins TRBV7-6 to TRBJ2-7; weak D call: TRBD1 (6 bases). CDR3 loop: CASSLWGQNEQYF. The CDR3 DNA reads as TGTGCCAGCAGCTTATGGGGGCAGAACGAGCAGTACTTC.